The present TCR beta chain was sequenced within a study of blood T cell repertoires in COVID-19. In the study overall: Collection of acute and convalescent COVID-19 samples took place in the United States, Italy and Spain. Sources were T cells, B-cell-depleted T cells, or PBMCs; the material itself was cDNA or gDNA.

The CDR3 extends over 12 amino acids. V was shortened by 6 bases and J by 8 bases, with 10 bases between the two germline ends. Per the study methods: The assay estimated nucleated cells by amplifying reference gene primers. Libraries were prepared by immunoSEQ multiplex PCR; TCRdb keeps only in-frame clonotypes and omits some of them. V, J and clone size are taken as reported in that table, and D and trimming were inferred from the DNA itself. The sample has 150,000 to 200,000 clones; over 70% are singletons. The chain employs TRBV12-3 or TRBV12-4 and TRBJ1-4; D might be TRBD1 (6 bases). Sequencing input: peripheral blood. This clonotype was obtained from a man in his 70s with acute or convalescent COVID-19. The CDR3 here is CASSLRGEKLFF. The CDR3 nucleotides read TGTGCCAGCAGCTTGAGGGGGGAAAAACTGTTTTTT.